The clone carrying this T cell receptor beta chain came up many times. Its target is not known. These data originate in a study of CD8 T cells in ankylosing spondylitis. It was by quantitative 5'-RACE with molecular barcodes that TCR beta libraries were made. TCRdb processed the 5' RACE reads anew with MiXCR; each CDR3 protein has one entry. This sample yields fewer than 200,000 distinct CDR3 sequences, of which 18% are seen a single time; more than 3.5% belongs to the top ten. Study results and limitations: It was reported that disease-linked clones were significantly enriched in matched ankylosing spondylitis synovial fluid. Disease-linked clones were found to be CD8+ and relatively rare in peripheral blood.

From germline, CDR1 is SQVTM and CDR2 ANQGSEA. The CDR3 consists of 12 residues. The ends were cut back, 5 bases at V and 5 bases at J, with 10 bases in the middle. This TCR was sampled from a male donor aged 5 to 30 with ankylosing spondylitis or in good health (not recorded which). This chain links TRBV29-1 with TRBJ2-1; D call uncertain. Input material: blood, either unsorted or a sorted T cell fraction (not recorded which). The chain's CDR3 is CSVPAADNEQFF. CDR3 nucleotides: TGCAGCGTTCCCGCGGCCGACAATGAGCAGTTCTTC.